The entry below describes one TCR beta chain. The junction and the germline gene differ at one end; a read error may be behind it. This same CDR3 is encoded by further DNA sequences in the sample. This specimen comes from a study of blood T cell repertoires in COVID-19. About the research overall: COVID-19 samples, acute and convalescent, were from the United States, Italy and Spain.

Generated by immunoSEQ multiplex PCR, the TCRdb table keeps only in-frame clones and is missing some. The sample records around 390,000 clones, around 87% being singletons. Germline values: CDR1 MNHEY, CDR2 SMNVEV (reference sequence). The CDR3 consists of 11 residues. Cohort assignment relied on participant-reported clinical history. This chain uses TRBV27 with TRBJ2-5; D not resolved. Material for sequencing was PBMCs or T cells enriched from blood (not recorded which). This clonotype was obtained from a woman aged 45 to 65 who had recovered from COVID-19. The CDR3 coding sequence is TGTGCCAGTAGTTCCTTAGAGACCCAGTACTTC. Amino acids: CASSSLETQYF.